A selection of T cell receptor beta chains follows, all from one sample in a study of control samples from healthy donors and cancer patients. Assay used: immunoSEQ multiplex PCR; TCRdb lists only in-frame clones, some missing. The sample has about 150,000 clones, roughly 93% seen once. Sequenced material: blood. These receptors were taken from a man younger than 35 in good health. Each CDR3 is given with its conserved first and last residue. A D gene is named only where the DNA matches it firmly. Not every row has a clone size; where given, it reads once, few, many or a size class.

CDR3 DNA	CDR3 protein	V gene	J gene	D gene	clone size
TGCGCCAGCAGCCCATTCGCGGGTTTTAATGAAAAACTGTTTTTT	CASSPFAGFNEKLFF	TRBV4-1	TRBJ1-4	NA	NA
TGTGCCAGCCGGACAGGGAGTTCGAACACCATATATTTT	CASRTGSSNTIYF	TRBV25-1	TRBJ1-3	TRBD1	NA
TGTGCCAGCAGCTTTCGGACTAGCGGGAGGGCCAGCTCCTACGAGCAGTACTTC	CASSFRTSGRASSYEQYF	TRBV7-2	TRBJ2-7	TRBD2	NA
TGTGCCAGCAGTTTGGGTGGAAACACCATATATTTT	CASSLGGNTIYF	TRBV12-3/TRBV12-4	TRBJ1-3	NA	NA
TGTGCCATCAGTGGTCGGCAGGGGAACTATGGCTACACCTTC	CAISGRQGNYGYTF	TRBV10-3	TRBJ1-2	NA	NA
TGTGCCAGCAGCCGAACAGGGATCTTCCGGGAAGCTTTCTTT	CASSRTGIFREAFF	TRBV14	TRBJ1-1	NA	NA
TGCGCCAGCGGGCTGGGCTCCTACGAGCAGTACTTC	CASGLGSYEQYF	TRBV5-1	TRBJ2-7	NA	NA
TGTGCCACCCGACCCGGACAGGGGACCTACGAGCAGTACTTC	CATRPGQGTYEQYF	TRBV10-3	TRBJ2-7	TRBD1	NA
TGCAGTGCTAGTGCCGGGACTTCGGATCAGCCCCAGCATTTT	CSASAGTSDQPQHF	TRBV20-1	TRBJ1-5	NA	once
TGTGCCAGCATCCCTCGACAGGAGAGCTCCTACGAGCAGTACTTC	CASIPRQESSYEQYF	TRBV6-4	TRBJ2-7	NA	NA
TGTGCCAGTACGACAGGGTTCAATGGCTACACCTTC	CASTTGFNGYTF	TRBV19	TRBJ1-2	TRBD1	once
TGTGCCAGCAGTTCTCCAGTACGAGGGTGGAGAGAAGCTTTCTTT	CASSSPVRGWREAFF	TRBV6-5	TRBJ1-1	NA	NA
TGTGCCAGCAGCTTATTGCGCGGGAGGGCCTCAAATGAGCAGTTCTTC	CASSLLRGRASNEQFF	TRBV7-9	TRBJ2-1	TRBD2	NA
TGTGCCAGCAGCGTCGCGGACTATGGCTACACCTTC	CASSVADYGYTF	TRBV7-9	TRBJ1-2	NA	NA
TGCGCCAGCAGCGCCCTCTTCAGAGAGTACAATGAGCAGTTCTTC	CASSALFREYNEQFF	TRBV5-1	TRBJ2-1	NA	NA
TGCGCCAGCAGCCAAGATGTCCCGGCAACCCGATATGACGAGCAGTACTTC	CASSQDVPATRYDEQYF	TRBV4-1	TRBJ2-7	NA	few
TGTGCCAGCAGCTTAGACCCGGATGGCTACACCTTC	CASSLDPDGYTF	TRBV7-9	TRBJ1-2	NA	once
TGCGCCAGCAGCTTGGGGTTCTCCTACGAGCAGTACTTC	CASSLGFSYEQYF	TRBV5-1	TRBJ2-7	NA	NA
TGTGCCAGCAGTGAAGGACCCGACAGGGGTCATGGCTACACCTTC	CASSEGPDRGHGYTF	TRBV2	TRBJ1-2	TRBD1	once
TGTGCCAGCAGCTTATTCCTCCAGAACGGGGAAAAACTGTTTTTT	CASSLFLQNGEKLFF	TRBV7-2	TRBJ1-4	NA	NA
TGTGCCAGCAGCCTTCGCAGCTCAGCAACTAATGAAAAACTGTTTTTT	CASSLRSSATNEKLFF	TRBV5-6	TRBJ1-4	NA	NA
TGTGCCAGCAGCCCCCCCGGGTCCAGTACGCAGTATTTT	CASSPPGSSTQYF	TRBV7-9	TRBJ2-3	NA	NA